This T cell receptor (beta chain) is drawn from a study of blood T cells in healthy people across ages. A sample-barcoded 5' primer and a J-beta primer mix were used in a second PCR of about 7 to 12 cycles. TCRdb re-derived calls from the 5' RACE reads in MiXCR, one entry per CDR3 protein. Found here are about 1.8 million distinct CDR3 sequences, approximately 50% of them singletons; the top ten hold approximately 2.1%. The CDR3 sequence is 14 residues long. The V end was cut by 3 bases, the J end by 5 bases, with 12 bases between. This TCR derives from a woman aged 40 to 50 in good health. Source material: blood. V gene TRBV12-3 or TRBV12-4 combines with J gene TRBJ2-3; possibly TRBD1 for D (5 bases). CDR3 bases: TGTGCCAGCAGTTTCCGCAGGGCTAGAGATACGCAGTATTTT. Translating gives CASSFRRARDTQYF.